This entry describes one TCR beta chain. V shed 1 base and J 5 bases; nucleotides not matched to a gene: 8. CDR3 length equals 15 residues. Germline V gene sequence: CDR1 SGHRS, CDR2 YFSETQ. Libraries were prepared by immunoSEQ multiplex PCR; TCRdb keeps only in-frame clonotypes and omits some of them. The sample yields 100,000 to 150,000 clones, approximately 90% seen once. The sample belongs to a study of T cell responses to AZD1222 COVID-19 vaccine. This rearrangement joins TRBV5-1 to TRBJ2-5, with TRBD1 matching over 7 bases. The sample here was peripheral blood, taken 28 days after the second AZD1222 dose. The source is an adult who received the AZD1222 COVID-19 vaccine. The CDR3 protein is CASSLQYRGRETQYF. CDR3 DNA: TGCGCCAGCAGCTTGCAATATAGGGGGCGGGAGACCCAGTACTTC.